The 28 T cell receptor beta chains listed next were all sequenced from one sample in a study of blood T cell repertoires in COVID-19. TCRdb's table, derived via immunoSEQ multiplex PCR, lists solely in-frame clones and lacks some. The data show roughly 240,000 clones, with around 88% seen just once and 3% to 3.5% held by the top ten. The sample consisted of peripheral blood. The receptors originated from a woman in her 30s who had recovered from COVID-19.

CDR3 DNA: TGTGCCAGTCAGGGGGCGCGATCGAACACTGAAGCTTTCTTT. It codes for CASQGARSNTEAFF. This chain links TRBV19 with TRBJ1-1, with 8 bases lining up with TRBD1. Trimming removed 8 bases from V and 1 base from J; junction bases left unmatched: 6. CDR3 length: 14 amino acids. Germline V CDR1 and CDR2: LNHDA, SQIVND (reference sequence).

The genes are TRBV11-3 and TRBJ2-5; 8 nucleotides line up with TRBD1. The CDR3 runs 13 residues. Unmatched junction bases numbered 0, after V lost 3 bases and J lost 3 bases. Germline loops: CDR1 SGHNT, CDR2 YENEEA. The CDR3, as DNA: TGTGCCAGCAGCTTGGACAGGGAAGAGACCCAGTACTTC. It is translated as CASSLDREETQYF.

This clone was seen a handful of times. The V gene is TRBV6-2 or TRBV6-3, the J gene TRBJ2-7; D perhaps matches TRBD2 (5 bases). Trimming removed 6 bases at V and 7 bases at J, with 13 bases between. CDR3 size: 12 residues. Germline V gives CDR1 MNHEY, CDR2 SVGEGT. The CDR3 region is CASSIGPGEQYF. CDR3 nucleotide sequence: TGTGCCAGCAGCATCGGACCGGGGGAGCAGTACTTC.

This chain links TRBV2 with TRBJ2-7; 13 bases map to TRBD2. V lost 5 bases, J lost 1 base, and 11 bases stayed unmatched. Germline CDR1 and CDR2: SNHLY and FYNNEI. The CDR3 is 18 residues long. The CDR3 region has the DNA TGTGCCAGCAGTTACCATTCGACTAGCGGGGGGCTGTCCTACGAGCAGTACTTC. Protein sequence: CASSYHSTSGGLSYEQYF.

This chain joins TRBV19 and TRBJ2-1, with 8 bases aligning to TRBD1. Per germline, CDR1 LNHDA and CDR2 SQIVND (reference sequence). The CDR3 extends over 14 amino acids. V trimming: 4 bases; J trimming: 6 bases; junction bases outside the gene matches: 5. The CDR3: CASSNGRGLNEQFF. The CDR3 DNA reads as TGTGCCAGTAGTAACGGCAGGGGGCTCAATGAGCAGTTCTTC.

This clone was detected only a few times. The chain has TRBV13 and TRBJ2-2; D is perhaps TRBD1 (5 bases). Trimming shortened V by 10 bases and J by 0 bases, and 24 bases separated the two germline ends. The CDR3 loop spans 18 amino acids. Germline CDR1 PRHDT, CDR2 FYEKMQ (reference sequence). This CDR3 reads CATHETARQISNTGELFF. The CDR3 region has the DNA TGTGCCACCCACGAGACGGCAAGACAGATTTCGAACACCGGGGAGCTGTTTTTT.

In this sample, this clone turned up once. V and J are TRBV30 and TRBJ2-5; tentative D call: TRBD2 (6 bases). This CDR3 is built from 13 residues. Per the germline V gene, CDR1 is GTSNPN and CDR2 is SVGIG (reference sequence). The ends were cut back, 5 bases at V and 4 bases at J, with 14 bases in the middle. The CDR3 sequence: CAWSLGRLETQYF. The CDR3 nucleotides read TGTGCCTGGTCTTTGGGGAGGTTAGAGACCCAGTACTTC.

The V gene is TRBV2, the J gene TRBJ1-1; D perhaps matches TRBD1 (6 bases). The V end lost 4 bases, the J end lost 11 bases, and 11 bases lay between the germline ends. The V gene's germline CDR1 is SNHLY and CDR2 FYNNEI. This CDR3 comprises 11 residues. In DNA, the CDR3 is TGTGCCAGCAGTGTGCAGGGGCGGGCTTTCTTT. It specifies CASSVQGRAFF.

The rearrangement joins TRBV7-9 to TRBJ2-7, with a possible D match to TRBD1 (5 bases). In germline, CDR1 is SEHNR, CDR2 FQNEAQ (reference sequence). The CDR3 loop spans 12 amino acids. The ends were cut back, 4 bases at V and 7 bases at J, with 11 bases in the middle. As DNA, the CDR3 is TGTGCCAGCAGCTCGGTCGACAGAGAGCAGTACTTC. It codes for CASSSVDREQYF.

The J gene is TRBJ1-1, the V gene TRBV2; 12 bases fit TRBD1. Germline V gene data show CDR1 as SNHLY and CDR2 as FYNNEI. The V gene end was trimmed by 7 bases and the J gene end by 8 bases; junction bases not matched to a gene: 8. The CDR3 runs 14 residues. In DNA, the CDR3 is TGTGCCAGCACCTCCCCCGGGACAGGGGGCGAAGCTTTCTTT. This sequence encodes CASTSPGTGGEAFF.

This clone was seen just once. The chain uses TRBV27 and TRBJ2-3; D possibly corresponds to TRBD2 (5 bases). From germline, CDR1 is MNHEY and CDR2 SMNVEV (reference sequence). V lost 3 bases and J lost 1, with 17 bases in between. The CDR3 runs 17 residues. CDR3 sequence (DNA): TGTGCCAGCAGTTTCCTCGGGGTCCCAAGTGGCACAGATACGCAGTATTTT. Translated: CASSFLGVPSGTDTQYF.

This chain joins TRBV3-1 (or the pseudogene TRBV3-2) and TRBJ2-7, with D possibly TRBD1 on 6 matching bases. V lost 5 bases and J lost 5, with 13 bases in between. The CDR3 length is 13 residues. Per germline, CDR1 LGHDT and CDR2 YNNKEL (reference sequence). CDR3 region: CASSAPGVNEQYF. The CDR3 DNA is TGTGCCAGCAGCGCCCCAGGGGTAAACGAGCAGTACTTC.

This clone has a count of ten or more. The V call is TRBV9, the J call TRBJ2-1; D possibly corresponds to TRBD2 (6 bases). Germline CDR1 SGDLS, CDR2 YYNGEE. The CDR3 is 14 residues long. V shed 3 bases and J shed 9 bases, with 16 bases lying between them. Here the CDR3 reads CASSAYQEGTEQFF. The CDR3 DNA follows: TGTGCCAGCAGCGCATATCAGGAGGGAACTGAGCAGTTCTTC.

The chain recombines TRBV19 with TRBJ2-5; 9 nucleotides line up with TRBD2. Germline values: CDR1 LNHDA, CDR2 SQIVND (reference sequence). The ends lost 3 bases at V and 5 bases at J; junction bases unmatched: 7. CDR3 length equals 15 residues. CDR3 amino acids: CASSMGTSRGETQYF. The CDR3 DNA sequence: TGTGCCAGTAGTATGGGGACTAGCCGAGGGGAGACCCAGTACTTC.

The V gene is TRBV4-3, the J gene TRBJ2-4; TRBD2 aligns across 7 bases. V was clipped by 4 bases and J by 6 bases; unmatched bases: 12. CDR3 length: 16 amino acids. Germline V gene lookup returns CDR1 LGHNA and CDR2 YSLEER. The CDR3 DNA follows: TGCGCCAGCAGCCCTGGTTTAGGACTAGATCTAAACATTCAGTACTTC. Translation gives CASSPGLGLDLNIQYF.

This clone showed up just a few times. A much more abundant neighbour one base away suggests this may be a read error. The chain is built from TRBV4-2 and TRBJ2-2; a weak D match, TRBD1 (6 bases). Germline V gene sequence: CDR1 LGHNA, CDR2 YNFKEQ. With 4 bases removed from V and 1 base from J, the gap between germline ends came to 7 bases. The CDR3 is 14 amino acids. The CDR3 coding sequence is TGTGCCAGCAGCCCGGACAGGAACACCGGGGAGCTGTTTTTT. This translates into CASSPDRNTGELFF.

CDR3 sequence (DNA): TGCGCCAGCAGCCAAGATTTCACTTCGAGCTCCTATAATTCACCCCTCCACTTT. This sequence encodes CASSQDFTSSSYNSPLHF. V usage is TRBV4-3 and J usage is TRBJ1-6, with D uncertain. The CDR3 length is 18 residues. Germline V gene sequence: CDR1 LGHNA, CDR2 YSLEER. V gave up 0 bases and J gave up 0 bases, with 12 bases separating them.

The rearrangement uses TRBV4-1 and TRBJ1-3, with D hard to call. This CDR3 is built from 18 residues. The germline V gene encodes CDR1 MGHRA and CDR2 YSYEKL. Trimming shortened V by 1 base and J by 0 bases, and 16 bases separated the two germline ends. The DNA of the CDR3 is TGCGCCAGCAGCCAAGGGTCGGGAGTCCACTTCTCTGGAAACACCATATATTTT. This encodes CASSQGSGVHFSGNTIYF.

V and J are TRBV15 and TRBJ1-4; 12 bases line up with TRBD1. Per germline, CDR1 LNHNV and CDR2 YYDKDF (reference sequence). CDR3 length equals 17 residues. V lost 2 bases, J lost 5 bases, and 6 bases stayed unmatched. CDR3 sequence reads: CATSRWGQGALNEKLFF. CDR3 nucleotides: TGTGCCACCAGCAGATGGGGACAGGGGGCATTGAATGAAAAACTGTTTTTT.

This chain connects TRBV11-2 to TRBJ1-1, with D maybe TRBD1 (6 bases). The CDR3 runs 14 residues. Trimming removed 7 bases from V and 1 base from J, with 13 bases in between. Germline V lookup: CDR1 SGHAT, CDR2 FQNNGV. This chain's CDR3 is CASKSRDKNTEAFF. In DNA, the CDR3 is TGTGCCAGCAAAAGCCGGGACAAGAACACTGAAGCTTTCTTT.

In DNA, the CDR3 is TGTGCCAGCAGCTTCAAATTGGGGGGGAGCCAAGAGACCCAGTACTTC. It yields the protein CASSFKLGGSQETQYF. This chain connects TRBV5-4 to TRBJ2-5; TRBD2 matches 7 bases. With V trimmed by 2 bases and J by 1 base, 8 bases remained unmatched. The germline V gene encodes CDR1 SGHNT and CDR2 YYREEE (reference sequence). The CDR3 is made up of 16 amino acids.

V and J are TRBV12-3 or TRBV12-4 and TRBJ1-1, with a weak D call TRBD1 (6 bases). The V gene lost 7 bases and the J gene lost 4 bases, with 13 bases spanning the gap. CDR3 length: 13 residues. The CDR3 loop reads CASNLGRGTEAFF. In DNA form, the CDR3 reads TGTGCCAGCAATCTGGGCAGGGGCACTGAAGCTTTCTTT.

The rearrangement links TRBV13 to TRBJ2-7; 14 positions match TRBD2. CDR1 is PRHDT, CDR2 FYEKMQ, per germline (reference sequence). The CDR3 is 16 amino acids. The V and J ends lost 0 bases and 7 bases, in that order; junction bases with no gene match: 5. CDR3: CASSLGTSGGANEQYF. CDR3 DNA sequence: TGTGCCAGCAGCTTAGGGACTAGCGGGGGGGCCAATGAGCAGTACTTC.

In its sample, this clone was seen once. This chain links TRBV19 with TRBJ2-2; D not resolved. Germline V gene data show CDR1 as LNHDA and CDR2 as SQIVND (reference sequence). This CDR3 contains 14 residues. V lost 3 bases and J 1 base, leaving 6 bases between the germline ends. CDR3: CASSIQENTGELFF. CDR3 coding DNA: TGTGCCAGTAGTATCCAGGAGAACACCGGGGAGCTGTTTTTT.

This sequence joins TRBV24-1 and TRBJ2-1, with D perhaps matching TRBD2 (6 bases). The CDR3 is 12 residues long. Trimming pared 4 bases from V and 14 bases from J, leaving 14 bases between. CDR1 is KGHDR, CDR2 SFDVKD, per germline. DNA of the CDR3: TGTGCCACCAGTGACGGCGGGGTCGAGAAGTTCTTC. Residues: CATSDGGVEKFF.

The rearrangement links TRBV2 to TRBJ2-7, with D possibly TRBD1 on 5 matching bases. Germline V CDR1 and CDR2: SNHLY, FYNNEI. Between the trimmed V and J ends, which lost 2 bases and 3 bases, there was a span of 14 bases. The CDR3 extends over 15 amino acids. The CDR3 is CASSESSGMFYEQYF. As DNA, the CDR3 is TGTGCCAGCAGTGAATCCTCAGGGATGTTCTACGAGCAGTACTTC. Looking up the rest from reference TRBV2 and TRBJ2-7 gives the full variable domain: EPEVTQTPSHQVTQMGQEVILRCVPISNHLYFYWYRQILGQKVEFLVSFYNNEISEKSEIFDDQFSVERPDGSNFTLKIRSTKLEDSAMYFCASSESSGMFYEQYFGPGTRLTVT.

V gene TRBV5-5 combines with J gene TRBJ2-7; 8 bases are a match to TRBD2. With 4 bases clipped from V and 3 bases from J, the junction kept 3 bases outside the gene matches. Germline-derived CDR1 and CDR2 are SGHKS and YYEKEE (reference sequence). The CDR3 covers 13 residues. The DNA of the CDR3 is TGTGCCAGCAGCCCCGGGGGGGACTACGAGCAGTACTTC. It yields the protein CASSPGGDYEQYF.

The chain employs TRBV6-5 and TRBJ1-6; 7 bases are a match to TRBD1. Germline CDR1 reads MNHEY; CDR2 reads SVGAGI. CDR3 length equals 15 residues. Unmatched junction bases numbered 4, after V lost 7 bases and J lost 1 base. CDR3 loop: CASIDRASYNSPLHF. CDR3 in DNA: TGTGCCAGCATAGACAGGGCGTCCTATAATTCACCCCTCCACTTT.